The following is a T cell receptor (beta chain) sequence with its context. This clonotype was counted many times. No cognate antigen has been identified for it. Per-base quality was not reported, and no clone a single base away is much larger than it. This record comes from a study of read filtering for tumor transcriptome and immune sequencing (dated by TCRdb to between 2020 and 2021). For the study in its entirety: The cohort was composed of 17 male and roughly 13 female patients, with a mean age of approximately 72 years and an age range of roughly 45 to 80. After DNase treatment, whole-transcriptome libraries were prepared with the TruSeq RNA Access Library Prep Kit. A main aim was a read-filtering strategy for immune repertoire data, specifically whether clonotypes supported by a single read should be removed. By revised international staging, roughly 8 patients were R-ISS I, over 15 were R-ISS II and more than five were R-ISS III. TCR-region mapped reads per sample ranged from about 3.5 to 10.27 million with IR-seq versus only 85 to 1273 with RNA-seq. Using the same bone marrow samples, the study ran both targeted immune repertoire sequencing and bulk whole-transcriptome sequencing and then compared the TCR repertoires from each method. Beyond this particular receptor, the publication reports: Removing single-read clonotypes increased the correlation between IR-seq and RNA-seq shared clonotype proportions. In IR-seq, single-read clonotypes were approximately 80% of clonotypes but 3% to 4% of total reads; in RNA-seq they were around 75% of clonotypes and 35% to 55% of reads. Rather than purified T cells, the sorted CD138-negative fraction was a mixed bone marrow immune population. Compared with RNA-seq, IR-seq captured clonotypes at much greater depth and more reliably, and a smaller IR-seq throughput was enough to identify most of the shared clonotypes.

Bone marrow was sampled from every patient at the time of active disease. Ficoll-Hypaque density gradient centrifugation was used to isolate bone marrow mononuclear cells. Myeloma plasma cells were removed and CD138-negative cells were obtained by negative selection following labeling with CD138 magnetic microbeads on a MACS separator. The purity of the isolated cells was checked by flow cytometry with CD138 antibodies on an Attune NxT. Total RNA was extracted using TRIzol reagent and was quantified on a NanoDrop spectrophotometer. For each patient, paired RNA-seq and IR-seq were run on the CD138-negative bone marrow sample from that patient. Starting from 400 to 450 ng RNA, TCR libraries were constructed with the Immunoverse kit using molecular barcoded adaptors that cover the alpha/delta and beta/gamma chains. The same RNA used for transcriptome sequencing was used for TCR library preparation. An Illumina HiSeq 4000 with 2 x 150 cycles was used to sequence the TCR libraries. The authors processed their data as follows. Using MiXCR, which included quality filtering and error correction, TCR reads were aligned to human V, D, J and C references and then assembled into CDR3 clonotypes. The tcR package in R was used for analysis of clonotype counts and gene usage diversity. Raw mapping reads were checked after the RNA-seq reads had been mapped by STAR aligner version 2.5.3a onto the human GRCh37 genome. To test the effect of sequencing depth on detected clonotypes, IR-seq fastq files were randomly downsampled using Seqtk 1.3. The public reads were quality trimmed at Q25 with fastp and then assembled into clones with MiXCR by TCRdb, keeping productive beta chains. Each entry is one CDR3 protein sequence, shown with its most common DNA and genes. The V and J calls and clone size come from TCRdb's table, not from the authors' own analysis. The sample yields around 30,000 distinct CDR3 sequences; 18% were counted once. Jointly, the top ten make up more than 15% of the sample.

Sample: a population of CD138-negative cells sorted from bone marrow. This specimen's cell subset or site label, per the study, means: bone marrow mononuclear cells depleted of CD138+ plasma/myeloma cells by negative magnetic selection. This TCR was recovered from a donor at least 40 years old with multiple myeloma.

The nucleotide sequence is given as TGTGCCAGCAGTGCGATAGATACGCAGTATTTT. This sequence encodes CASSAIDTQYF. The V and J segments used are TRBV2 and TRBJ2-3, with the D gene too uncertain to name. V is pared back by 4 bases and J by 5 bases, with 4 bases lying between the germline termini. The germline V gene provides CDR1 SNHLY and CDR2 FYNNEI. The CDR3 goes from the cysteine to the phenylalanine over 11 residues. Just CDR3 DNA is preserved here, 33 bases in frame from base 1.